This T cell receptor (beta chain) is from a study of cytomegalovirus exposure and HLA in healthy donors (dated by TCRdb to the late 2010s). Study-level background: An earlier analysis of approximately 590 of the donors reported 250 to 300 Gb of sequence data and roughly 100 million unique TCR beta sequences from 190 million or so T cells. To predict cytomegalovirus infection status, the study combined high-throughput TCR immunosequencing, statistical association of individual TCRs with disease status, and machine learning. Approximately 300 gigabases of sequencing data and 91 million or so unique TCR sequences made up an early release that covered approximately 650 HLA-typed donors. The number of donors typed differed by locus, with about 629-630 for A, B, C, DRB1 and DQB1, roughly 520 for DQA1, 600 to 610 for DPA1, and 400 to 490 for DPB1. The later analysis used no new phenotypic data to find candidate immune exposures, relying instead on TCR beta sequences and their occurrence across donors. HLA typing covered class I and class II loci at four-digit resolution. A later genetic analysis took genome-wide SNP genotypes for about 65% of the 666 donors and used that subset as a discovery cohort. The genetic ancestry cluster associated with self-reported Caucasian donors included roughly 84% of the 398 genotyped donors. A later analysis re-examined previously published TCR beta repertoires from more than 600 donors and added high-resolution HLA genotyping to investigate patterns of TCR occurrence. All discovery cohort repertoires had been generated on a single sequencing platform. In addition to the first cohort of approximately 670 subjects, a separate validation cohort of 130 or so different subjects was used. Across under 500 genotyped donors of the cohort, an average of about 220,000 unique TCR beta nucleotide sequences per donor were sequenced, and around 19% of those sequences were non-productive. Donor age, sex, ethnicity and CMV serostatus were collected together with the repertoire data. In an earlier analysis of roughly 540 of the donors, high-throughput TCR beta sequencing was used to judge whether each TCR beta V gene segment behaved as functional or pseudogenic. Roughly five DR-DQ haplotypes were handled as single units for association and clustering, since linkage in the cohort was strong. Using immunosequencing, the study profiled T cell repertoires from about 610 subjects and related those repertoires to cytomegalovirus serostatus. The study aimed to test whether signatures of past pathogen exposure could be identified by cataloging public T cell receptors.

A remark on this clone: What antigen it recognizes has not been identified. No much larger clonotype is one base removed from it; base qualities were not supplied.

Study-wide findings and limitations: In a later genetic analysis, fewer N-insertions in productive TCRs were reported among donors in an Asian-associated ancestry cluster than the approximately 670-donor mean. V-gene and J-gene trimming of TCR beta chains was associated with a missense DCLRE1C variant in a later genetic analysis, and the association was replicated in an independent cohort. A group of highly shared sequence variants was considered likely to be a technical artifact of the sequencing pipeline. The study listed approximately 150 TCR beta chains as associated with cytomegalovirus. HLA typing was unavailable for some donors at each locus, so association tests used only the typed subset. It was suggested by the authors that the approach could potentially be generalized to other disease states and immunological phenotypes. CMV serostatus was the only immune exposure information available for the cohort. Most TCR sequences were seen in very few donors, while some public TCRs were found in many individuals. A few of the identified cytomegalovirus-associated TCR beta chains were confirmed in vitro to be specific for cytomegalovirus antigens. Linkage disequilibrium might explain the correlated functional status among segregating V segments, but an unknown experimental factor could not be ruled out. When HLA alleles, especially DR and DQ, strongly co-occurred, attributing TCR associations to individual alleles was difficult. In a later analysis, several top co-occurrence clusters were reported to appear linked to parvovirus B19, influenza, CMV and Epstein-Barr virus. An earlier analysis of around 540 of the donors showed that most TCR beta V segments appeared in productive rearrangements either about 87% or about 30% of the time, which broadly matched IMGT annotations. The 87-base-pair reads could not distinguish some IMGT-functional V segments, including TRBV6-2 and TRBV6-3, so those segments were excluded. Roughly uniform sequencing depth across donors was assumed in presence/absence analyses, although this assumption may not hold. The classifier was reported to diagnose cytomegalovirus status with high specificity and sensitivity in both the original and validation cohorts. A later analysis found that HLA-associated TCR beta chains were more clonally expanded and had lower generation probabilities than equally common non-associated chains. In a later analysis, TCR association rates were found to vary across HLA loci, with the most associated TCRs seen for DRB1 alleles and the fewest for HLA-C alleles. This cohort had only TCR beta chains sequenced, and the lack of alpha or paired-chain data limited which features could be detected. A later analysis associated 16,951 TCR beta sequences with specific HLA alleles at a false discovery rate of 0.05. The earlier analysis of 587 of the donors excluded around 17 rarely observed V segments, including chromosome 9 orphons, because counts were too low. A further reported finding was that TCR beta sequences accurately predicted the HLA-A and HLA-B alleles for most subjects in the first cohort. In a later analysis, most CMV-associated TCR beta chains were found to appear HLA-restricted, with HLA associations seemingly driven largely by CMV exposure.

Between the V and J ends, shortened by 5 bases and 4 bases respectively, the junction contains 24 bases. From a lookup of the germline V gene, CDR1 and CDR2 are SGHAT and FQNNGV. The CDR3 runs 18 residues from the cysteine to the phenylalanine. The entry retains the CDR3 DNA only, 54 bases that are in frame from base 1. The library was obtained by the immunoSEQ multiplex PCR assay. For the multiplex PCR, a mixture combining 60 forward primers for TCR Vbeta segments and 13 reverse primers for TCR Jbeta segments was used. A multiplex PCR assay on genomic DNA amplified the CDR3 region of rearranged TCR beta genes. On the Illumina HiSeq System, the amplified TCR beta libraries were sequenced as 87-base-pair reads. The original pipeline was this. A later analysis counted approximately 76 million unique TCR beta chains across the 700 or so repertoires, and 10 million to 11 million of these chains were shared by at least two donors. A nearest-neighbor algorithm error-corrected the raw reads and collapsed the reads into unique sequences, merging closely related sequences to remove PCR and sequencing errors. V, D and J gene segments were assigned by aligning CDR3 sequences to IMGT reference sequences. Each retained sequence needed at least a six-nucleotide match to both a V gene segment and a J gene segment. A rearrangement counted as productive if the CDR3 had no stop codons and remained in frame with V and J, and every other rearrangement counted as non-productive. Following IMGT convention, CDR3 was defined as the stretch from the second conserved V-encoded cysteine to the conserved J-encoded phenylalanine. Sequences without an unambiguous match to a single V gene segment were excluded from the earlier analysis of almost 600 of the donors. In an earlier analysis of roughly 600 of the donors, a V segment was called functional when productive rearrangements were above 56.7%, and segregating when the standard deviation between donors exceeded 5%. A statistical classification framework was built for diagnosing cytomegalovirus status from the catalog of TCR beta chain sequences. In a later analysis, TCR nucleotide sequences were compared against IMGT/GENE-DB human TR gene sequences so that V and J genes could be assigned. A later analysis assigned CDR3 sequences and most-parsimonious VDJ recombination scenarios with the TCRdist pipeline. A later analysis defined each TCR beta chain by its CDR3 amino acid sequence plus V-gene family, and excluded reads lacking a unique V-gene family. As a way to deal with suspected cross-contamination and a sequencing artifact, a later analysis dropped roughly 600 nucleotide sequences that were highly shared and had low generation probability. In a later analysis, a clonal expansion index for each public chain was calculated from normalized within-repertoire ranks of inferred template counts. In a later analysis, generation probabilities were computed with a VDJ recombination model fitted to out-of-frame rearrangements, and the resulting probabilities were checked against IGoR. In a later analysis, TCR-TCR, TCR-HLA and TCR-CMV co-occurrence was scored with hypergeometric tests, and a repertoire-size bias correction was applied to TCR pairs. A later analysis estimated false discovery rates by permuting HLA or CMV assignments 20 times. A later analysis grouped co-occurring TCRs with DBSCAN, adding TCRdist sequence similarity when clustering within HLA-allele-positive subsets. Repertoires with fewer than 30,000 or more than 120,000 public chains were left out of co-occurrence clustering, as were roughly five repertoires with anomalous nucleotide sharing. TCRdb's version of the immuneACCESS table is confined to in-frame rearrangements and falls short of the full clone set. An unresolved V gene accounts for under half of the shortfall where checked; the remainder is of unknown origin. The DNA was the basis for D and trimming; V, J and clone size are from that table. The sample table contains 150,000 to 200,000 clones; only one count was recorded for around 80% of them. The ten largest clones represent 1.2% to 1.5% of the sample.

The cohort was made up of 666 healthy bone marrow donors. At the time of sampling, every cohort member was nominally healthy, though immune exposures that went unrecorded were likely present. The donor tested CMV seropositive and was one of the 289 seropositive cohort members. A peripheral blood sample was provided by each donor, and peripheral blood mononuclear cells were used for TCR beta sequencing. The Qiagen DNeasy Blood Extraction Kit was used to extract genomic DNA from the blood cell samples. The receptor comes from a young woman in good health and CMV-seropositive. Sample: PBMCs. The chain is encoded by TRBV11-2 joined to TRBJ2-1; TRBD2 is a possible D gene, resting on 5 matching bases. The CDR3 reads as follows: CASSHIVAREAEYNEQFF. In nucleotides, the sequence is TGTGCCAGCAGCCACATAGTTGCCCGGGAAGCCGAATACAATGAGCAGTTCTTC. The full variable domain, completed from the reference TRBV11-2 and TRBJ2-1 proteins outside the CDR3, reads EAGVAQSPRYKIIEKRQSVAFWCNPISGHATLYWYQQILGQGPKLLIQFQNNGVVDDSQLPKDRFSAERLKGVDSTLKIQPAKLEDSAVYLCASSHIVAREAEYNEQFFGPGTRLTVL.